These T cell receptor beta chains were read from a single sample in a study of long-term antiretroviral therapy in people with HIV. This table comes from immunoSEQ multiplex PCR, and its TCRdb copy is limited to in-frame clones, with some not included. The data show about 40,000 clones, under 85% seen once. The sample consisted of unsorted PBMCs, taken 1 year after starting antiretroviral therapy. These receptors were obtained from a young man with HIV. Each CDR3 is given with its conserved first and last residue.

V	J	CDR3
TRBV6-5	TRBJ2-3	CASSYQQRDTQYF
TRBV7-9	TRBJ2-7	CASQIGYEQYF
TRBV5-4	TRBJ2-2	CASSLTRANTGELFF
TRBV6-5	TRBJ2-5	CASSYGETQYF
TRBV6-1	TRBJ2-7	CASSEVPSVAYEQYF
TRBV6-5	TRBJ2-2	CASSSLGGTGELFF
TRBV5-4	TRBJ1-4	CASTFSGRGFNEKLFF
TRBV9	TRBJ1-4	CASSLQTGGAEKLFF
TRBV10-2	TRBJ2-7	CASSPLAGGSYEQYF
TRBV6-5	TRBJ1-1	CASTTGREAFF
TRBV29-1	TRBJ1-2	CSVARQGGGYTF
TRBV25-1	TRBJ1-4	CASSDVATSREKLFF
TRBV11-2	TRBJ1-4	CASSLDPRDRVANEKLFF
TRBV27	TRBJ2-1	CASSFVGWNEQFF
TRBV5-1	TRBJ1-1	CASSLDQNTEAFF
TRBV28	TRBJ2-7	CASSQAQFSVYEQYF
TRBV27	TRBJ2-2	CASSFFQRDILGELFF
TRBV19	TRBJ1-1	CASSIWGENTEAFF
TRBV6-5	TRBJ2-5	CASSTVWGETQYF
TRBV19	TRBJ2-1	CASSPAERPREQFF
TRBV19	TRBJ1-2	CASQTGSYGYTF
TRBV19	TRBJ1-1	CASSMRGAEAFF